This T cell receptor beta chain came from a study of shared clonotypes between healthy human individuals. Only in-frame clones appear in the TCRdb table, and some are missing; sequencing was by immunoSEQ multiplex PCR. The sample holds around 1.5 million clones; 95% to 99% are singletons and the top ten take roughly 0.42%. The V gene end was trimmed by 2 bases and the J gene end by 4 bases; junction bases not matched to a gene: 2. CDR1 is MRHNA and CDR2 is SNTAGT in the germline V gene. CDR3 length equals 14 residues. V gene TRBV6-4 combines with J gene TRBJ2-7, with TRBD2 matching 10 bases. The sequencing sample was made of naive CD4+ T cells sorted from blood. The subset was: CD45RA+ positively selected. The clonotype originates from a man younger than 45 in good health. In nucleotides, the CDR3 is TGTGCCAGCAGTGACGGACTAGCGGATTACGAGCAGTACTTC. It specifies CASSDGLADYEQYF.